The 11 T cell receptor beta chains below were found in one sample sequenced in a study of early T cells in non-severe SARS-CoV-2 infection (dated by TCRdb to about 2021). The method behind the library was 5' RACE. The run used a NextSeq 500. The raw public reads went through TCRdb reprocessing: fastp at Q25, MiXCR clone calling, in-frame beta chains kept. CDR3 protein sequences are deduplicated, and each keeps its most common genes and DNA. The table for this sample lists 80,000 or so distinct CDR3 sequences; about 14% of them were counted only once. The top ten clonotypes cover roughly 3% of the sample. The material sequenced was whole blood. The receptors come from an adult who was a healthcare worker with PCR-confirmed SARS-CoV-2 infection or an uninfected control (not recorded which).

This clonotype was recorded only once. The V gene is TRBV9, the J gene TRBJ1-4; no reliable D call. Trimming stripped 3 bases from V and 2 bases from J, with 8 bases between. This CDR3 is 14 amino acids long. CDR1 and CDR2 (germline): SGDLS, YYNGEE. The CDR3 sequence is CASSEDGTNEKLFF. As DNA, the CDR3 is TGTGCCAGCAGCGAGGACGGGACTAATGAAAAACTGTTTTTT.

This clonotype was seen ten or more times. This chain uses TRBV4-1 with TRBJ2-3; unclear D gene. Germline CDR1 reads MGHRA; CDR2 reads YSYEKL. The V and J ends lost 5 bases and 0 bases respectively, with 15 bases between them. The CDR3 totals 16 residues. CDR3 amino acids: CASSREPAWSTDTQYF. The CDR3 DNA sequence: TGCGCCAGCAGCAGAGAACCCGCCTGGAGCACAGATACGCAGTATTTT.

This clonotype is a singleton in its sample. The chain links TRBV29-1 to TRBJ2-2, with 9 bases fitting TRBD2. Germline CDR1 and CDR2: SQVTM and ANQGSEA. After removal of 8 bases from V and 7 bases from J, the junction contained 11 bases not matched to a gene. The CDR3 consists of 14 residues. The CDR3 loop is CSIRVVAGDGELFF. The CDR3 bases are TGCAGCATCAGGGTGGTAGCGGGGGACGGGGAGCTGTTTTTT.

This clonotype was counted at least ten times. This chain links TRBV11-3 with TRBJ2-1; 7 nucleotides agree with TRBD1. The CDR3 contains 13 residues. V lost 5 bases to trimming and J lost 6 bases; unmatched junction nucleotides: 4. The V gene's germline CDR1 is SGHNT and CDR2 YENEEA. As DNA, the CDR3 is TGTGCCAGCAGCCCGACAGGGTTCAATGAGCAGTTCTTC. Residues: CASSPTGFNEQFF.

This clonotype has ten or more counts. For the CDR3, the DNA is TGTGCCAGCAGTGCCACAGATACGCAGTATTTT. It yields the protein CASSATDTQYF. V and J are TRBV6-1 and TRBJ2-3; D not certain. The CDR3 loop spans 11 amino acids. Trimming removed 4 bases from V and 2 bases from J, with 1 base in between. Germline V CDR1 and CDR2: MNHNS, SASEGT.

This sequence joins TRBV20-1 and TRBJ2-1; D gene unclear. V gave up 2 bases and J gave up 4 bases, with 24 bases separating them. The CDR3 covers 18 residues. CDR1 is DFQATT and CDR2 is SNEGSKA in the germline V gene (reference sequence). This CDR3 is CSARLEPNGPTLYNEQFF. For the CDR3, the DNA is TGCAGTGCTAGATTAGAACCTAACGGGCCAACCCTGTACAATGAGCAGTTCTTC.

Regarding this clonotype: Sequence at one end of the junction differs from germline and may be a read error. V is TRBV10-3 and J is TRBJ1-2, with D perhaps TRBD1 (5 bases). The CDR3 is 15 amino acids. Per germline, CDR1 ENHRY and CDR2 SYGVKD. The CDR3 sequence: CAFSEGRGVWYGYTF. In DNA, the CDR3 is TGTGCCTTCAGTGAGGGGAGAGGGGTATGGTATGGCTACACCTTC.

The chain links TRBV29-1 to TRBJ2-3, with a possible D match to TRBD2 (6 bases). The CDR3 spans 14 residues. The germline CDR1 and CDR2 sequences are SQVTM and ANQGSEA. Between the trimmed V and J ends, which lost 3 bases and 3 bases, there was a span of 13 bases. CDR3 residues: CSVETGRKTDTQYF. The CDR3 DNA follows: TGCAGCGTTGAGACGGGGAGGAAGACAGATACGCAGTATTTT.

This clonotype came up many times. The chain couples TRBV19 to TRBJ1-5, with D hard to call. The CDR3 covers 14 residues. Trimming cost V 5 bases and J 2 bases, with 10 bases left between them. In germline, CDR1 is LNHDA, CDR2 SQIVND (reference sequence). Here the CDR3 reads CASSPRSGNQPQHF. The CDR3 nucleotides are TGTGCCAGTAGTCCCCGGTCCGGCAATCAGCCCCAGCATTTT.

This clonotype was observed at least ten times. This chain uses TRBV11-2 with TRBJ1-2; D is perhaps TRBD1 (6 bases). V was clipped by 5 bases and J by 5 bases, with 21 bases between them. CDR3 length equals 16 residues. Germline loops: CDR1 SGHAT, CDR2 FQNNGV. DNA of the CDR3: TGTGCCAGCAGCACCCCGCGCGGGCAGGGGACGTATGGCTACACCTTC. This encodes CASSTPRGQGTYGYTF.

There are a few counts of this clonotype. J is TRBJ2-7 and V is TRBV19, with TRBD2 as a possible D gene (5 bases). Germline V gene sequence: CDR1 LNHDA, CDR2 SQIVND (reference sequence). The CDR3 extends over 13 amino acids. V dropped 3 bases and J dropped 4 bases, with 10 bases sitting between them. For the CDR3, the DNA is TGTGCCAGTAGTATCACGGACTCTTACGAGCAGTACTTC. This encodes CASSITDSYEQYF.